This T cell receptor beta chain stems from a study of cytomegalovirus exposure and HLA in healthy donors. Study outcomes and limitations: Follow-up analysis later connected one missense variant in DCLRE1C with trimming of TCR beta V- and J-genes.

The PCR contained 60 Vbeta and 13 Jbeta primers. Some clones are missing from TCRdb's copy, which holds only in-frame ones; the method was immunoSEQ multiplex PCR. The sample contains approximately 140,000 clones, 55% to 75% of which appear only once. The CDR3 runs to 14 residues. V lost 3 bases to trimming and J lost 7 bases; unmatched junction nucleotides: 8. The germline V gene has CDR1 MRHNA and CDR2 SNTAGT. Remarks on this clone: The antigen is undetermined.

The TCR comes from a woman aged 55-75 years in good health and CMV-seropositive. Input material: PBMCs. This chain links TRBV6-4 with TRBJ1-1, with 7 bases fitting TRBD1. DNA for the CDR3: TGTGCCAGCAGTGAGTGGGACAGCGGGTTTGAAGCTTTCTTT. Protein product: CASSEWDSGFEAFF.